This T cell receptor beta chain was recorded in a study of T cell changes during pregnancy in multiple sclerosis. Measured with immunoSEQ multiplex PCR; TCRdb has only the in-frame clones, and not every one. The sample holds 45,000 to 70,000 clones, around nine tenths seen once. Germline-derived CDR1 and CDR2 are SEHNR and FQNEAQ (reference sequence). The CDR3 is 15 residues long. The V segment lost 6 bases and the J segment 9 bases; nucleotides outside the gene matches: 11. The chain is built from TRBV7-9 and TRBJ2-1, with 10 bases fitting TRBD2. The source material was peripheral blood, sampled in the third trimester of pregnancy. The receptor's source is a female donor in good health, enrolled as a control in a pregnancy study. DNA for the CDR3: TGTGCCAGCAGTCAACAGTCTAGCGGGAGCGGTGAGCAGTTCTTC. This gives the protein CASSQQSSGSGEQFF.